The 17 T cell receptor beta chains presented below share a single source sample, sequenced in a study of identical twins. TCRdb recomputed calls from the 5' RACE reads with MiXCR, one row per CDR3 protein. Here the sample spans some 660,000 distinct CDR3 sequences, over 8.5% being singletons. The same sample was also used in a study of yellow fever vaccine responses in identical twins.

Sequencing was done on a sample of PBMCs. These receptors were taken from a woman in her late teens or twenties in good health.

This chain joins TRBV20-1 and TRBJ2-3; maybe TRBD1 (5 bases). Germline CDR1 DFQATT, CDR2 SNEGSKA (reference sequence). The CDR3 loop spans 15 amino acids. V lost 5 bases and J 2 bases, leaving 17 bases between the germline ends. The CDR3 spells CSALRTSSSTDTQYF. The DNA for the CDR3 is TGCAGTGCTCTTCGGACATCCTCTTCCACAGATACGCAGTATTTT.

V and J are TRBV24-1 and TRBJ1-5; D uncertain. The V gene lost 5 bases and the J gene lost 0 bases, with 4 bases spanning the gap. CDR3 length: 13 amino acids. CDR1 is KGHDR, CDR2 SFDVKD, per germline. CDR3 amino acids: CATSGDSNQPQHF. The CDR3 DNA reads TGTGCCACCAGTGGGGATAGCAATCAGCCCCAGCATTTT.

This clonotype was picked up a small number of times. This chain links TRBV7-2 with TRBJ2-1, with no clear D. The germline V gene encodes CDR1 SGHTA and CDR2 FQGNSA. Trimming stripped 3 bases from V and 10 bases from J, with 16 bases between. The CDR3 runs to 14 residues. CDR3 sequence: CASSLMFGWVEQFF. The CDR3 DNA reads TGTGCCAGCAGCTTGATGTTTGGCTGGGTGGAGCAGTTCTTC.

The CDR3 here is CASTFNPDAGYTF. In DNA, the CDR3 is TGTGCCAGCACCTTCAACCCGGACGCAGGCTACACCTTC. The chain is built from TRBV7-8 and TRBJ1-2, with unresolved D. Germline loops: CDR1 SGHVS, CDR2 FQNEAQ. V lost 7 bases to trimming and J lost 8 bases, with 17 bases between them. The CDR3 is 13 amino acids.

This clonotype was observed a few times. The chain employs TRBV7-9 and TRBJ2-4; maybe TRBD1 (6 bases). Germline lookup yields CDR1 SEHNR and CDR2 FQNEAQ (reference sequence). This CDR3 has 16 amino acids. V was trimmed by 5 bases and J by 5 bases, leaving 19 bases between them. The CDR3, as DNA: TGTGCCAGCAGCCTCGGACAGCCAGGCACAGAAAACATTCAGTACTTC. Its protein product is CASSLGQPGTENIQYF.

This clonotype occurred many times. This chain joins TRBV20-1 and TRBJ1-1; 8 nucleotides align to TRBD1. CDR3 length: 13 amino acids. CDR1 is DFQATT, CDR2 SNEGSKA, per germline (reference sequence). The V segment lost 6 bases and the J segment 8 bases; nucleotides outside the gene matches: 11. This CDR3 is CSASGQGQMEAFF. The CDR3 DNA sequence: TGCAGTGCCAGTGGACAGGGTCAAATGGAAGCTTTCTTT.

The chain combines TRBV20-1 with TRBJ2-7; possible D gene TRBD2, 5 bases. V was cut by 2 bases and J by 3 bases, with 8 bases left in between. Germline CDR1 reads DFQATT; CDR2 reads SNEGSKA (reference sequence). The CDR3 consists of 12 residues. CDR3 residues: CSARSGDYEQYF. In nucleotides, the CDR3 is TGCAGTGCTAGATCCGGGGACTACGAGCAGTACTTC.

The rearrangement uses TRBV29-1 and TRBJ2-1, with D possibly matching TRBD1 (6 bases). CDR1 SQVTM and CDR2 ANQGSEA come from the germline V gene. The CDR3 is 14 amino acids. Trimming removed 5 bases from V and 1 base from J, with 12 bases in between. The CDR3 sequence: CSVTTGRSYNEQFF. Written as DNA, the CDR3 is TGCAGCGTTACCACAGGGAGATCCTACAATGAGCAGTTCTTC.

The rearrangement joins TRBV18 to TRBJ2-7, with D perhaps TRBD1 (5 bases). CDR1 is KGHSH and CDR2 is LQKENI in the germline V gene. This CDR3 has 15 amino acids. V was shortened by 3 bases and J by 6 bases, with 18 bases between the two germline ends. The CDR3, as DNA: TGTGCCAGCTCACCTACCCAGGGAATTGGAGCCGAGCAGTACTTC. It yields the protein CASSPTQGIGAEQYF. The full variable domain, rest sourced from reference TRBV18 and TRBJ2-7, is NAGVMQNPRHLVRRRGQEARLRCSPMKGHSHVYWYRQLPEEGLKFMVYLQKENIIDESGMPKERFSAEFPKEGPSILRIQQVVRGDSAAYFCASSPTQGIGAEQYFGPGTRLTVT.

This clonotype was seen more than once but under ten times. The gene calls are TRBV6-5 and TRBJ2-2; maybe TRBD2 (5 bases). The CDR3 sequence is 15 residues long. The ends were cut back, 2 bases at V and 1 base at J, with 8 bases in the middle. Germline assignment: CDR1 MNHEY and CDR2 SVGAGI. CDR3 bases: TGTGCCAGCAGTTACCCCCGGGGGAACACCGGGGAGCTGTTTTTT. This sequence encodes CASSYPRGNTGELFF.

This clonotype was picked up a small number of times. The chain combines TRBV24-1 with TRBJ2-1; 11 bases are shared with TRBD1. CDR1 is KGHDR and CDR2 is SFDVKD in the germline V gene. The CDR3 loop spans 16 amino acids. V dropped 1 base and J dropped 7; count of bases not matched to a gene: 5. CDR3 bases: TGTGCCACCAGTGATTTCGGACAGGGGGCGAGTAATGAGCAGTTCTTC. It codes for CATSDFGQGASNEQFF.

The genes are TRBV7-8 and TRBJ2-5; 7 nucleotides align to TRBD2. The CDR3 has 14 residues. CDR1 is SGHVS, CDR2 FQNEAQ, per germline. V was clipped by 6 bases and J by 1 base; unmatched bases: 5. The CDR3 nucleotides read TGTGCCAGCAGGGGGAGGGAGGTCCAAGAGACCCAGTACTTC. It codes for CASRGREVQETQYF.

This chain connects TRBV29-1 to TRBJ2-3; D assignment may be TRBD1 or TRBD2 (5 bases each). The germline V gene has CDR1 SQVTM and CDR2 ANQGSEA. The CDR3 length is 14 residues. V was cut by 7 bases and J by 4 bases, with 18 bases left in between. The CDR3 sequence is CSARVRVVADTQYF. As DNA, the CDR3 is TGCAGCGCGCGGGTCAGGGTCGTGGCAGATACGCAGTATTTT.

This clonotype was observed many times. The chain joins TRBV6-2 or TRBV6-3 to TRBJ1-1; D gene uncertain. V gave up 4 bases and J gave up 0 bases, with 6 bases separating them. Germline assignment: CDR1 MNHEY and CDR2 SVGEGT. This CDR3 has 13 residues. The CDR3 region is CASSWYLNTEAFF. Written as DNA, the CDR3 is TGTGCCAGCAGTTGGTATTTGAACACTGAAGCTTTCTTT.

This clonotype was seen repeatedly, ten times or more. V is TRBV6-2 or TRBV6-3 and J is TRBJ2-2; a possible D gene is TRBD1 (6 bases). The germline V gene has CDR1 MNHEY and CDR2 SVGEGT. Trimming stripped 0 bases from V and 5 bases from J, with 10 bases between. The CDR3 consists of 15 residues. The CDR3 sequence is CASSYSVRGTGELFF. CDR3 nucleotides: TGTGCCAGCAGTTACTCGGTTAGGGGGACCGGGGAGCTGTTTTTT.

This clonotype has ten or more counts. The chain links TRBV29-1 to TRBJ2-5; 7 nucleotides align to TRBD1. The CDR3 runs to 12 residues. Germline V gene sequence: CDR1 SQVTM, CDR2 ANQGSEA. Germline trimming cut 4 bases from V and 2 bases from J; bases unmatched to any gene: 1. CDR3: CSVGDRQETQYF. The CDR3 bases are TGCAGCGTTGGGGACAGACAAGAGACCCAGTACTTC.

This clonotype showed up just a few times. V and J are TRBV29-1 and TRBJ2-1; D not resolved. CDR1 and CDR2 from the germline V gene are SQVTM and ANQGSEA. The CDR3 is made up of 11 amino acids. Trimming shortened V by 0 bases and J by 15 bases, and 12 bases separated the two germline ends. As DNA, the CDR3 is TGCAGCGTTGAAGATACGCTAGTTACGTTCTTC. Its translation is CSVEDTLVTFF.